Described below is a single T cell receptor (beta chain) sequence and its context. Its matching antigen is unknown. This sample is drawn from a study of cytotoxic CD8 clonotypes in ibrutinib-treated CLL. Overall study context: Productive templates per sample averaged roughly 270,000; productive rearrangements, 75,000 to 100,000.

Assay: immunoSEQ multiplex PCR; the TCRdb copy retains only in-frame clones and omits some. The data hold tens of thousands of clones, with around 82% observed a single time. This CDR3 spans 14 amino acids. Germline V lookup: CDR1 MNHNY, CDR2 SVGAGI (reference sequence). V was shortened by 4 bases and J by 4 bases, with 13 bases between the two germline ends. Cryopreserved PBMCs were the source of around 2 micrograms of genomic DNA, which went to TCR beta libraries. Study outcomes and limitations: With treatment, public clonotypes, which were uncommon, either contracted or remained stable. Patients had baseline clonality above age-matched healthy donors, and this clonality moved with circulating CD8+ T-cell counts.

J is TRBJ1-1 and V is TRBV6-6; D uncertain. The receptor's source is a human donor with chronic lymphocytic leukemia. The sequences come from PBMCs, collected at disease progression, from a patient treated with ibrutinib. CDR3: CASSSGKLGTEAFF. The CDR3 bases are TGTGCCAGCAGTTCCGGGAAGCTGGGCACTGAAGCTTTCTTT.